This TCR beta chain was found in a study of shared clonotypes between healthy human individuals. Study-level information: Three plates were used per donor for CD4 naive, three for CD4 memory, two for CD8 naive and one for CD8 memory.

Study outcomes and limitations: Clonotypes shared by all four sorted-subset donors had higher generation probabilities than non-shared clonotypes. Sequencing depth was expected to influence donor clonotype sharing. Across four donors, naive CD4 shared around 5%, naive CD8 around 4%, memory CD4 less than 2.5%, memory CD8 around 0.36%.

Only in-frame clones appear in the TCRdb table, and some are missing; sequencing was by immunoSEQ multiplex PCR. In the table there are 1.5 million to 2.5 million clones, over 85% of which are singletons. Note on this clone: Its antigen is as yet unknown.

The ends were cut back, 5 bases at V and 7 bases at J, with 20 bases in the middle. The CDR3 is 16 amino acids. Germline V gene lookup returns CDR1 MDHEN and CDR2 SYDVKM. Naive CD8 cells were CD45RO-negative, positively selected for CCR7, excluding terminally differentiated effector memory CD45RA+ cells. The receptor comes from a young man in good health. The rearrangement uses TRBV28 and TRBJ2-2; tentative D call: TRBD1 (7 bases). Sequencing was done on a sample of naive CD8+ T cells sorted from blood. The CDR3 DNA sequence: TGTGCCAGCAGTCCTCGGAGGGGGCAAGTAGTCGGGGAGCTGTTTTTT. Translated, it gives CASSPRRGQVVGELFF.